This record looks at one TCR beta chain sequence and its context. Antigen unknown. In the PCR, 60 Vbeta and 13 Jbeta primers were used. The table came from immunoSEQ multiplex PCR; TCRdb's copy has only in-frame clones and leaves some out. Of around 200,000 clones listed, approximately 82% were seen once; the top ten hold 0.5% to 0.7%. The data were obtained in a study of cytomegalovirus exposure and HLA in healthy donors. On the study more broadly: Genetic ancestry analysis placed about 84% of the 300 to 500 donors that were genotyped in the Caucasian-associated cluster.

Findings and limits, study-wide: According to the study, 150 to 200 TCR beta chains were cytomegalovirus-associated.

Trimming cost V 7 bases and J 4 bases; bases outside gene matches: 4. Germline V gene data show CDR1 as SNHLY and CDR2 as FYNNEI. The CDR3 is made up of 14 amino acids. This TCR was recovered from a woman in her 40s in good health and CMV-seronegative. The chain employs TRBV2 and TRBJ1-6; the match to TRBD1 covers 7 bases. The sequencing sample was made of PBMCs. CDR3 nucleotide sequence: TGTGCCAGCACCCCGGGACAGTATAATTCACCCCTCCACTTT. Amino acids: CASTPGQYNSPLHF. Variable domain in full (rest from reference TRBV2 and TRBJ1-6): EPEVTQTPSHQVTQMGQEVILRCVPISNHLYFYWYRQILGQKVEFLVSFYNNEISEKSEIFDDQFSVERPDGSNFTLKIRSTKLEDSAMYFCASTPGQYNSPLHFGNGTRLTVT.